Sequencing of this T cell receptor beta chain was carried out in a study of cytomegalovirus exposure and HLA in healthy donors. General study results and limits: A few chains tied to CMV proved CMV antigen-specific in vitro.

As to this clone: Its antigen is unknown.

PCR employed 60 Vbeta and 13 Jbeta primers. Method: immunoSEQ multiplex PCR; TCRdb's copy keeps in-frame clones and lacks some. The data contain around 130,000 clones, 81% of them singletons. The CDR3 has 15 amino acids. The germline CDR1 and CDR2 sequences are SNHLY and FYNNEI. V shed 8 bases and J 0 bases; nucleotides not matched to a gene: 4. This clonotype was sampled from a woman aged 35 to 49 in good health and CMV-seronegative. The chain uses TRBV2 and TRBJ1-3; 10 bases align to TRBD1. Sequenced material: PBMCs. CDR3 sequence: CASEGTGDSGNTIYF. DNA for the CDR3: TGTGCCAGCGAAGGGACAGGGGACTCTGGAAACACCATATATTTT.